Listed below are T cell receptor beta chains from one sample, sequenced in a study of blood T cell repertoires in COVID-19. The assay was immunoSEQ multiplex PCR, and TCRdb's table has in-frame clones only and misses some. The sample contains roughly 20,000 clones, more than 75% of which appear only once. The specimen was peripheral blood. The receptors shown here come from a human donor with active COVID-19. The donor label of this sample is uncertain. The CDR3 runs from the conserved cysteine through the conserved F or W. The order of the fields is CDR3 length, clone size, V gene, J gene, D gene, CDR3 protein, CDR3 DNA. D genes are given only for firm matches. Rows may omit the clone size; those that give it use once, few, many or a size class.

length: 14
size: few
V: TRBV5-1
J: TRBJ2-3
D: -
CDR3: CASSLGLATDTQYF
DNA: TGCGCCAGCAGCTTAGGCCTAGCCACAGATACGCAGTATTTT

length: 15
size: -
V: TRBV7-8
J: TRBJ2-2
D: TRBD1
CDR3: CASSATGTGTGELFF
DNA: TGTGCCAGCAGCGCCACCGGGACAGGCACCGGGGAGCTGTTTTTT

length: 18
size: -
V: TRBV5-1
J: TRBJ2-2
D: TRBD2
CDR3: CASSGSGTSGGSTGELFF
DNA: TGCGCCAGCAGCGGCTCAGGGACTAGCGGGGGTAGCACCGGGGAGCTGTTTTTT

length: 18
size: once
V: TRBV4-1
J: TRBJ1-3
D: TRBD1
CDR3: CASSQGQGLVVSGNTIYF
DNA: TGCGCCAGCAGCCAAGGACAGGGCCTGGTTGTCTCTGGAAACACCATATATTTT

length: 18
size: -
V: TRBV3-1/TRBV3-2
J: TRBJ1-2
D: TRBD1
CDR3: CASSQDRDRGTFHYGYTF
DNA: TGTGCCAGCAGCCAAGACAGGGACAGGGGCACTTTCCACTATGGCTACACCTTC

length: 16
size: -
V: TRBV5-4
J: TRBJ2-1
D: -
CDR3: CASSLATQGLYNEQFF
DNA: TGTGCCAGCAGCTTGGCAACGCAGGGGCTCTACAATGAGCAGTTCTTC

length: 15
size: -
V: TRBV7-2
J: TRBJ2-1
D: TRBD2
CDR3: CASSPQAGAYNEQFF
DNA: TGTGCCAGCAGCCCTCAAGCGGGGGCGTACAATGAGCAGTTCTTC

length: 16
size: -
V: TRBV4-2
J: TRBJ2-1
D: TRBD2
CDR3: CASSPRAGGLSNEQFF
DNA: TGTGCCAGCAGCCCTCGGGCGGGGGGCCTCTCCAATGAGCAGTTCTTC

length: 14
size: -
V: TRBV6-5
J: TRBJ2-5
D: TRBD1
CDR3: CASSRQGFQETQYF
DNA: TGTGCCAGCAGTCGACAGGGTTTCCAAGAGACCCAGTACTTC

length: 21
size: -
V: TRBV30
J: TRBJ1-6
D: TRBD1
CDR3: CAWSVPRQGNFLNSYNSPLHF
DNA: TGTGCCTGGAGTGTACCTCGACAGGGGAATTTCCTAAACTCCTATAATTCACCCCTCCACTTT